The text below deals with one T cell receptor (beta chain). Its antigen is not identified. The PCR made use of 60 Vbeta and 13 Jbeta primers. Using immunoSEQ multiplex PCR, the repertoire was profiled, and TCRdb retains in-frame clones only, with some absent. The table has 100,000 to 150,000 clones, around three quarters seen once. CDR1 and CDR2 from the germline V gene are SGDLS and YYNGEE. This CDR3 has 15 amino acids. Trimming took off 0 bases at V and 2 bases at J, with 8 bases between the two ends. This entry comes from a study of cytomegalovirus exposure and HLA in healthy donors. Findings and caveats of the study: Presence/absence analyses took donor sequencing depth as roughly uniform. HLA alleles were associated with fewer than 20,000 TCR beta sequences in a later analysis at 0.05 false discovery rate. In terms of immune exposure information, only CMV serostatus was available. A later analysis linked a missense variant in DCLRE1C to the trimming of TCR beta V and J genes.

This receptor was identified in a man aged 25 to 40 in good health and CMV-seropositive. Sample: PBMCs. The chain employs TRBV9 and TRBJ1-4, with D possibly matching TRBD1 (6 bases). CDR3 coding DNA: TGTGCCAGCAGCGTAGCAGGGGAGACTAATGAAAAACTGTTTTTT. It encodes CASSVAGETNEKLFF.